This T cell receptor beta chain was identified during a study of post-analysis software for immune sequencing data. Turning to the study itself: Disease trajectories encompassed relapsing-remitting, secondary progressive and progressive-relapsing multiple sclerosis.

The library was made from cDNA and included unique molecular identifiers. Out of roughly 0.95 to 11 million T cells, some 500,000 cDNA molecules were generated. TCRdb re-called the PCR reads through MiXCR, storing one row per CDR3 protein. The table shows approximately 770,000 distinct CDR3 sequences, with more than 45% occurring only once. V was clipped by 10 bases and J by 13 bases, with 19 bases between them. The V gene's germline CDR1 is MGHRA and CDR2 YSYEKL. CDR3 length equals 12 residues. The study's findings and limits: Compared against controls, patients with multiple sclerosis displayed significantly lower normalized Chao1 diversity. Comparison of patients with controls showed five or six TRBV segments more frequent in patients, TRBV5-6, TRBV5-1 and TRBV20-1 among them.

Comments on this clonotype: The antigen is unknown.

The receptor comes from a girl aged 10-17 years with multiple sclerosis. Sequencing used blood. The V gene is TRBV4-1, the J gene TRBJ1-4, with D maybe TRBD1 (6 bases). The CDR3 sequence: CANAHRDNLLFF. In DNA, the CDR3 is TGCGCCAACGCCCACCGGGACAACTTACTGTTTTTT.